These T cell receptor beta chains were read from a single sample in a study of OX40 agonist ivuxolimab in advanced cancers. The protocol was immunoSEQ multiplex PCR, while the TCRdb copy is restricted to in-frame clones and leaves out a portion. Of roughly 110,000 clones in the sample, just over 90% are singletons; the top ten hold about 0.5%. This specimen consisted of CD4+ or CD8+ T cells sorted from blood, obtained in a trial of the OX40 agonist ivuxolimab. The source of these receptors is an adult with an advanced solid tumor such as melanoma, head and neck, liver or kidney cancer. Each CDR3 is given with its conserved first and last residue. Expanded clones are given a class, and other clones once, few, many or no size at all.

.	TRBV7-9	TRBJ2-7	CASSLDSYYEQYF
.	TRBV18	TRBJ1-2	CASSRPSGDGYTF
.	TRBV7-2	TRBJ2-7	CASSSSSRGRTYEQYF
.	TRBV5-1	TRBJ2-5	CASSYDRAGQETQYF
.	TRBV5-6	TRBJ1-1	CASSLDGTEAFF
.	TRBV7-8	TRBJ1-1	CASSLRTGRWNTEAFF
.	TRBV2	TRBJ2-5	CASRSRDNQYF
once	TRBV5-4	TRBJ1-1	CASSLEGGNTEAFF
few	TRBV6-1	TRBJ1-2	CASTISWFDNGYTF
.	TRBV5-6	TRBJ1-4	CASSFDQGDDEKLFF
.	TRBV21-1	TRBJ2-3	CASSLTGRATSTDTQYF
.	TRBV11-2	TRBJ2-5	CASSLNFQETQYF
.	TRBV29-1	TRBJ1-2	CSTMTGFYGYTF
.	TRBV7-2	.	CASSIRGAGYEQYF
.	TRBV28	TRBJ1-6	CASRENLGALHF
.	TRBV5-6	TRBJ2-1	CASSPRINEQFF
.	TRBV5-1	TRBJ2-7	CASSPSGGYEQYF
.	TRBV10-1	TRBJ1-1	CASSKGQGRSEAFF
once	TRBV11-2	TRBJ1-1	CASSSLTATEAFF
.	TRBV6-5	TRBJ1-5	CASRGQGFSQPQHF
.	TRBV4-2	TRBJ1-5	CASSQDLYNQPQHF
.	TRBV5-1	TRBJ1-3	CASKGGPLSGNTIYF
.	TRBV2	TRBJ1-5	CASGEQGGSVSAQPQHF
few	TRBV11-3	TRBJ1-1	CASSRGRYSTEAFF
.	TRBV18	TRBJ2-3	CASSPELGGQGTDTQYF
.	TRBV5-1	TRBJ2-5	CASSTENQETQYF
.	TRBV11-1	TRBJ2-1	CASSPRFGEAEQFF
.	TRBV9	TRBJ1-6	CASSSSGGFVSPLHF
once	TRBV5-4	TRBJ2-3	CASSHGGLGGADTQYF
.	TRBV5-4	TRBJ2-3	CASSLFSRDTQYF
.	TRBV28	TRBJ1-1	CASRIGTGKGTEAFF
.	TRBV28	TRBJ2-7	CASSLPPGRDYEQYF
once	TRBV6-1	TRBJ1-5	CASSESKNQPQHF
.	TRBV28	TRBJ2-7	CASSLGLPYEQYF
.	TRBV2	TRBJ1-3	CASSPRGPGGGNTIYF
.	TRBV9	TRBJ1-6	CASSVGGDTYNSPLHF
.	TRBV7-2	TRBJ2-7	CASSFPGRGRLTDEQYF
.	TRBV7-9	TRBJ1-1	CASSTGTVLNTEAFF
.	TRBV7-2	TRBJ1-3	CASSYGPGNTIYF
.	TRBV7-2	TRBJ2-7	CASSPQSAYEQYF
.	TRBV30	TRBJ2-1	CAWRQNSYNEQFF
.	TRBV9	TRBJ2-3	CASSPLRTSGITDTQYF
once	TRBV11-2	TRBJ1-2	CASSPSPGGEGYTF
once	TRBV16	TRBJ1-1	CASSQRVNTEAFF
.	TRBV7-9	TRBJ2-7	CASQRGYPAYEQYF
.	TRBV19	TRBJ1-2	CASSMPLGHYGYTF
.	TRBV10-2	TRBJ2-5	CASKGNQETQYF
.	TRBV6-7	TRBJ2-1	CASRYNEQFF
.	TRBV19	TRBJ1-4	CASKALEEKLFF
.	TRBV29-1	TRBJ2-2	CSVSEGGPWTGELFF
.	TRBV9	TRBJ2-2	CASSPQPNTGELFF
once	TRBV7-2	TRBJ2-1	CASSLASGEYNEQFF
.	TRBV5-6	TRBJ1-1	CASSLQGSNTEAFF
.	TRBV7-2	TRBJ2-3	CASSPGTDTQYF
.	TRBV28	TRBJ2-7	CASSFQAGSGEQYF
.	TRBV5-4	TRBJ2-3	CASSLASTDTQYF